The 12 T cell receptor beta chains below all came from one sample that was sequenced in a study of cytomegalovirus exposure and HLA in healthy donors. Use of 60 Vbeta and 13 Jbeta primers characterized the PCR. Sequencing was performed with immunoSEQ multiplex PCR; in TCRdb, only in-frame clones are kept and a portion is missing. The sample has about 40,000 clones, and its top ten clones hold under 2%. Specimen: PBMCs. These receptors all stem from a woman aged 30 to 39 in good health and CMV-seronegative.

V is TRBV25-1 and J is TRBJ2-6; D is uncertain. Per germline, CDR1 MGHDK and CDR2 SYGVNS. The CDR3 runs 15 residues. V lost 3 bases to trimming and J lost 4 bases, with 10 bases between them. CDR3 DNA: TGTGCCAGCAGTGAGTCCAGGTTAGGGGCCAACGTCCTGACTTTC. Residues: CASSESRLGANVLTF.

The V and J genes are TRBV10-2 and TRBJ2-7; 10 positions match TRBD1. The germline CDR1 and CDR2 sequences are WSHSY and SAAADI. V was pared by 7 bases and J by 3 bases, with 24 bases of the junction left unmatched. CDR3 size: 20 residues. This CDR3 is CASNHHRDRGPRSDLYEQYF. DNA of the CDR3: TGCGCCAGCAACCACCACCGGGACAGGGGACCTAGATCCGACCTCTACGAGCAGTACTTC.

The V and J genes are TRBV5-5 and TRBJ2-4; D possibly corresponds to TRBD2 (5 bases). Between the trimmed V and J ends, which lost 1 base and 3 bases, there was a span of 11 bases. The CDR3 runs to 15 residues. Germline V CDR1 and CDR2: SGHKS, YYEKEE (reference sequence). The CDR3 reads CASSLLATLKNIQYF. CDR3 DNA: TGTGCCAGCAGCTTGCTAGCAACCCTCAAAAACATTCAGTACTTC.

The chain uses TRBV18 and TRBJ2-5, with a possible D match to TRBD2 (6 bases). Trimming removed 3 bases at V and 7 bases at J, with 9 bases between. The CDR3 loop spans 12 amino acids. Germline V lookup: CDR1 KGHSH, CDR2 LQKENI. The CDR3, as DNA: TGTGCCAGCTCACCGGAGGGAGGGACCCAGTACTTC. This sequence encodes CASSPEGGTQYF. Full variable domain (rest looked up from reference TRBV18 and TRBJ2-5): NAGVMQNPRHLVRRRGQEARLRCSPMKGHSHVYWYRQLPEEGLKFMVYLQKENIIDESGMPKERFSAEFPKEGPSILRIQQVVRGDSAAYFCASSPEGGTQYFGPGTRLLVL.

The chain joins TRBV7-2 to TRBJ1-2; weak D call: TRBD1 (6 bases). This CDR3 contains 16 residues. Germline lookup yields CDR1 SGHTA and CDR2 FQGNSA. V lost 1 base and J lost 4, with 16 bases in between. CDR3 residues: CASSLDLPRDIYGYTF. CDR3 DNA: TGTGCCAGCAGCTTAGATCTCCCCCGGGACATCTATGGCTACACCTTC.

This chain uses TRBV4-1 with TRBJ2-5; TRBD2 is a possible D gene (6 bases). CDR3 length equals 15 residues. The germline V gene encodes CDR1 MGHRA and CDR2 YSYEKL. V was clipped by 2 bases and J by 1 base, with 11 bases between them. The CDR3 here is CASSQKSLAQETQYF. The CDR3 nucleotides read TGCGCCAGCAGCCAAAAATCACTAGCCCAAGAGACCCAGTACTTC.

V usage is TRBV4-3 and J usage is TRBJ2-1; the match to TRBD1 covers 8 bases. Germline-derived CDR1 and CDR2 are LGHNA and YSLEER. J gave up 4 bases and V 0 bases, and 5 bases lay outside the gene matches. The CDR3 extends over 16 amino acids. The CDR3 nucleotides are TGCGCCAGCAGCCAAGATCTCGACAGGGGATACAATGAGCAGTTCTTC. This sequence encodes CASSQDLDRGYNEQFF.

V is TRBV18 and J is TRBJ2-7, with 8 bases that match TRBD1. The germline CDR1 and CDR2 sequences are KGHSH and LQKENI. The ends lost 3 bases at V and 4 bases at J; junction bases unmatched: 5. CDR3 length equals 14 residues. CDR3 amino acids: CASSPVQGAYEQYF. CDR3 bases: TGTGCCAGCTCACCTGTTCAGGGGGCGTACGAGCAGTACTTC.

The V call is TRBV28, the J call TRBJ1-1; a weak D match, TRBD1 (6 bases). This CDR3 has 14 residues. Germline V CDR1 and CDR2: MDHEN, SYDVKM. Trimming removed 6 bases from V and 0 bases from J, with 11 bases in between. CDR3 amino acids: CASSGQSLNTEAFF. For the CDR3, the DNA is TGTGCCAGCAGCGGACAGAGTTTGAACACTGAAGCTTTCTTT.

The V gene is TRBV4-3, the J gene TRBJ1-1; TRBD1 aligns across 8 bases. The germline CDR1 and CDR2 sequences are LGHNA and YSLEER. V was clipped by 4 bases and J by 5 bases; unmatched bases: 6. The CDR3 is made up of 14 amino acids. Here the CDR3 reads CASSLEGDRTEAFF. CDR3 nucleotides: TGCGCCAGCAGCCTCGAAGGGGACAGGACTGAAGCTTTCTTT.

V usage is TRBV18 and J usage is TRBJ2-5, with TRBD1 matching 9 bases. J lost 2 bases, V lost 3 bases, and 1 base had no gene match. The germline V gene has CDR1 KGHSH and CDR2 LQKENI. This CDR3 has 14 amino acids. CDR3 residues: CASSPGTGQETQYF. The DNA of the CDR3 is TGTGCCAGCTCACCCGGGACAGGGCAAGAGACCCAGTACTTC.

The genes are TRBV28 and TRBJ2-7, with 12 bases matching TRBD2. CDR3 length: 16 amino acids. Germline CDR1 is MDHEN and CDR2 is SYDVKM. The V segment lost 3 bases and the J segment 1 base; nucleotides outside the gene matches: 4. CDR3 sequence (DNA): TGTGCCAGCAGTTTCGAGACTAGCGGGAGTTCCTACGAGCAGTACTTC. The encoded protein is CASSFETSGSSYEQYF.